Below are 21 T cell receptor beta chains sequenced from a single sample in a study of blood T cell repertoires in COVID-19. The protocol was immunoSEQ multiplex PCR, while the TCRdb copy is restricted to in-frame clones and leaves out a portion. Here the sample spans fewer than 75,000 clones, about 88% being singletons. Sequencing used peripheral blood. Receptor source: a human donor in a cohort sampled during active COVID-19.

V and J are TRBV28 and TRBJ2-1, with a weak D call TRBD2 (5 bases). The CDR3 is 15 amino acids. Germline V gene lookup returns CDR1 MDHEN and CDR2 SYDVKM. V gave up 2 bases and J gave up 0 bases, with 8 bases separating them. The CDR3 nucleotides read TGTGCCAGCAGTTTAACGGGGAGCTCCTACAATGAGCAGTTCTTC. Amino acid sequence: CASSLTGSSYNEQFF.

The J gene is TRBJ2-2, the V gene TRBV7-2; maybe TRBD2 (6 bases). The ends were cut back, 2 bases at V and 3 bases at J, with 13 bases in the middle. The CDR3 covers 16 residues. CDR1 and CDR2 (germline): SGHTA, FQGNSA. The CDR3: CASSLYGGMDTGELFF. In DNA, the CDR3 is TGTGCCAGCAGCTTATACGGCGGGATGGACACCGGGGAGCTGTTTTTT. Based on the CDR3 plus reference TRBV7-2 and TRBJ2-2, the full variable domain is GAGVSQSPSNKVTEKGKDVELRCDPISGHTALYWYRQSLGQGLEFLIYFQGNSAPDKSGLPSDRFSAERTGGSVSTLTIQRTQQEDSAVYLCASSLYGGMDTGELFFGEGSRLTVL.

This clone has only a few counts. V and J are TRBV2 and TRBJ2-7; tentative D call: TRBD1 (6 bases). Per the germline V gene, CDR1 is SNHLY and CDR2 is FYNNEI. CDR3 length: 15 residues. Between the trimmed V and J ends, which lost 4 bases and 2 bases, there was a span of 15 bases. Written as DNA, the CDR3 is TGTGCCAGCAGTGGAACACAGGGAGCGCCCTACGAGCAGTACTTC. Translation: CASSGTQGAPYEQYF.

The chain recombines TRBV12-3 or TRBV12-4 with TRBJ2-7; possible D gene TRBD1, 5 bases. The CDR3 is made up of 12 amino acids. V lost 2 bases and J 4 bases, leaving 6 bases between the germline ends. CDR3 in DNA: TGTGCCAGCAGTTTAACAGGTTACGAGCAGTACTTC. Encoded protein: CASSLTGYEQYF.

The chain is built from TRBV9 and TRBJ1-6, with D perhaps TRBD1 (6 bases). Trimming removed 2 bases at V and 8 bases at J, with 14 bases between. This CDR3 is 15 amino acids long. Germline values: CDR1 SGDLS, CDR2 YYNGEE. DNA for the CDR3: TGTGCCAGCAGCGTTCAGGGGAACTTGGATTCACCCCTCCACTTT. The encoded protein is CASSVQGNLDSPLHF.

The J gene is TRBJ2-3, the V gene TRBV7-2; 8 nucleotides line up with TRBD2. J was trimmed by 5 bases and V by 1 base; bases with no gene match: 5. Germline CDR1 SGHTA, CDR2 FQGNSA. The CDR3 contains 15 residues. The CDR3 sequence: CASSLGGLGKDTQYF. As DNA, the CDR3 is TGTGCCAGCAGCTTAGGGGGACTAGGGAAAGATACGCAGTATTTT.

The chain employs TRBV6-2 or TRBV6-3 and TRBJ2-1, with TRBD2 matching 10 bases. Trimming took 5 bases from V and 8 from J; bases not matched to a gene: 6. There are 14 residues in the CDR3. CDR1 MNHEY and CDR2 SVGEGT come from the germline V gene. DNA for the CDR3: TGTGCCAGCAGTGGTCGAGCGGGAGGGGATGAGCAGTTCTTC. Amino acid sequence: CASSGRAGGDEQFF.

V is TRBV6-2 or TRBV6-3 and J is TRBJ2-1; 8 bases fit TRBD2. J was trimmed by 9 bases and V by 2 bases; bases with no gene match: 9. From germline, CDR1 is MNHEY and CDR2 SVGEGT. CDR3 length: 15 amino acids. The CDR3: CASSYRAGGRIEQFF. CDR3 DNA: TGTGCCAGCAGTTACCGGGCGGGAGGTAGGATTGAGCAGTTCTTC.

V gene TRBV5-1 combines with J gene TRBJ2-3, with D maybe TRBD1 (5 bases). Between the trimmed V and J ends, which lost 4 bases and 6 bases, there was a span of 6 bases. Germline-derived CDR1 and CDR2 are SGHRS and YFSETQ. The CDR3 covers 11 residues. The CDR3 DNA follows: TGCGCCAGCAGCCAGGGTGATACGCAGTATTTT. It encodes CASSQGDTQYF.

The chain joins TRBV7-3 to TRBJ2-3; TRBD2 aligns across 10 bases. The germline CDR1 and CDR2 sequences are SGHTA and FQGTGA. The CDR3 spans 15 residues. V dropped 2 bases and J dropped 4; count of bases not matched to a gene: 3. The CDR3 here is CASSLLAGVSDTQYF. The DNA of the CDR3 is TGTGCCAGCAGCTTACTAGCGGGAGTATCAGATACGCAGTATTTT.

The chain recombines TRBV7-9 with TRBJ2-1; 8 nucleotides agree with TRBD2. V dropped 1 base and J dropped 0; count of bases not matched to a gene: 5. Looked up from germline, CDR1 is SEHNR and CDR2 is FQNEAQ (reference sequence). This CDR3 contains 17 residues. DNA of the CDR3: TGTGCCAGCAGCTTAGTGGAGCGGGAGTACTCCTACAATGAGCAGTTCTTC. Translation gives CASSLVEREYSYNEQFF.

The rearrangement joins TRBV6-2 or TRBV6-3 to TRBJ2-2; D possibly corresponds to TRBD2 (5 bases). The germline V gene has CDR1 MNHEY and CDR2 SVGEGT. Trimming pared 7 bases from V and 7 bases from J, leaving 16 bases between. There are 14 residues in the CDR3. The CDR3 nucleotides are TGTGCCAGCACCCCAGTGGGAGAACTCGGGGAGCTGTTTTTT. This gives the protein CASTPVGELGELFF.

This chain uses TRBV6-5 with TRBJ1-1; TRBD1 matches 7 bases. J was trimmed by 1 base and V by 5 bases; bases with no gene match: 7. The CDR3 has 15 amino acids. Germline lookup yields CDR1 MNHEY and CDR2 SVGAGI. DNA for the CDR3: TGTGCCAGCAGTCCCGGGACAGCTCAGAACACTGAAGCTTTCTTT. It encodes CASSPGTAQNTEAFF.

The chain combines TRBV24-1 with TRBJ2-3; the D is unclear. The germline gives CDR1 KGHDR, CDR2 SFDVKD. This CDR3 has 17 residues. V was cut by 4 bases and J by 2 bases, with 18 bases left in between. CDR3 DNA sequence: TGTGCCACCAGTGAGACTTGGCGGAGTGGGTCCACAGATACGCAGTATTTT. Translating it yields CATSETWRSGSTDTQYF.

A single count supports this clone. The CDR3 bases are TGCAGCGACTTGGGGCGACGTAGCTCCTACGAGCAGTACTTC. Its translation: CSDLGRRSSYEQYF. The genes are TRBV29-1 and TRBJ2-7; D may be TRBD1 (5 bases). With 7 bases removed from V and 0 bases from J, the gap between germline ends came to 16 bases. The CDR3 covers 14 residues. Germline V lookup: CDR1 SQVTM, CDR2 ANQGSEA.

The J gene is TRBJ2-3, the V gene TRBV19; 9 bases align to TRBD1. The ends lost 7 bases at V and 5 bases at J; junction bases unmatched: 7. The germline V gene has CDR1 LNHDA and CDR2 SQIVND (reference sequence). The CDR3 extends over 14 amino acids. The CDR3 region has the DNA TGTGCCAGTAACGGACAGGGGTGGGGAGATACGCAGTATTTT. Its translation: CASNGQGWGDTQYF.

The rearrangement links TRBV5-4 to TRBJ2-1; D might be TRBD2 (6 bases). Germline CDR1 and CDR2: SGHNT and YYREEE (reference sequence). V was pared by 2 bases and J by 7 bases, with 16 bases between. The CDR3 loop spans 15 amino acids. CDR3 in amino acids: CASSFTGGSRNEQFF. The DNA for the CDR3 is TGTGCCAGCAGCTTCACCGGGGGTAGTAGGAATGAGCAGTTCTTC.

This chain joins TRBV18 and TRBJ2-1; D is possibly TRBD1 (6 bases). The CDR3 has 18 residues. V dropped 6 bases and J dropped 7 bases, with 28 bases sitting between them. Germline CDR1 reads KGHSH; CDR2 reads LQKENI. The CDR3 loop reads CASSPGHNTRGSGNEQFF. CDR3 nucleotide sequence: TGTGCCAGCTCCCCGGGACACAACACTAGGGGGTCGGGAAATGAGCAGTTCTTC.

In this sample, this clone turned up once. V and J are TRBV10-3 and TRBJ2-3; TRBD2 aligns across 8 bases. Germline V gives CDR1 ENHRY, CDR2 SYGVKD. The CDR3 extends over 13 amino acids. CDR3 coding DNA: TGTGCGACTTCTAGCGGGAGCACAGATACGCAGTATTTT. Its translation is CATSSGSTDTQYF.

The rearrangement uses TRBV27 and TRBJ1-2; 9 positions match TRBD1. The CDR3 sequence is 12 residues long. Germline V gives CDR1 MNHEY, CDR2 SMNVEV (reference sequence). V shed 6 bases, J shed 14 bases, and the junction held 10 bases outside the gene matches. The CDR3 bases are TGTGCCAGCAGCGAAGCCGGGACAGGGTATACCTTC. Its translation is CASSEAGTGYTF.

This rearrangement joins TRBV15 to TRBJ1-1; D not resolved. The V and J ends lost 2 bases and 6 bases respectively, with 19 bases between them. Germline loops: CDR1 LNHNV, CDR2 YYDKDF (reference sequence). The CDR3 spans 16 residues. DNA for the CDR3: TGTGCCACCAGCAGACCTGACTCCTTCGTTGGCTCTGAAGCTTTCTTT. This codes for CATSRPDSFVGSEAFF.